What follows describes a single T cell receptor beta chain. Its antigen is not known. This table comes from immunoSEQ multiplex PCR, and its TCRdb copy is limited to in-frame clones, with some not included. There are 7,000 to 9,500 clones in the sample; nearly 80% occur only once, and approximately 34% lies in the top ten. This entry comes from a study of somatic mutations in cytotoxic T cells in rheumatoid arthritis. The germline V gene has CDR1 PRHDT and CDR2 FYEKMQ (reference sequence). V lost 5 bases and J 6 bases, leaving 18 bases between the germline ends. The CDR3 totals 15 residues. Study results and caveats: For about an eighth of the 65 patients, a single CD8+ clone accounted for more than 20% of CD8+ cells.

The sequence came from an adult with rheumatoid arthritis. Sequencing was performed on CD8+ T cells sorted from blood. The chain couples TRBV13 to TRBJ2-3, with D unclear. CDR3 amino acids: CASSPNGLRSDTQYF. The CDR3 DNA follows: TGTGCCAGCAGCCCAAACGGGCTGAGGTCGGATACGCAGTATTTT.